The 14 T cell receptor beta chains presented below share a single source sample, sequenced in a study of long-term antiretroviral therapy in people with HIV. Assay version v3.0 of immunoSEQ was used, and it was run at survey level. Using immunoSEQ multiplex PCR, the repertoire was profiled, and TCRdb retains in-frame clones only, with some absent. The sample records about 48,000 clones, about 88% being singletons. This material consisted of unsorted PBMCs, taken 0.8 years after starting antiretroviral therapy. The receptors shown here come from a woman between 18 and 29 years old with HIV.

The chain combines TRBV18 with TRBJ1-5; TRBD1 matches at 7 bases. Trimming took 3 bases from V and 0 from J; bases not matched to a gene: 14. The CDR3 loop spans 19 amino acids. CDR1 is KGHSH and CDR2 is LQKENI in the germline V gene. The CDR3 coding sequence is TGTGCCAGCTCACCTTCGGCTTGGGGACAGACCGATAGCAATCAGCCCCAGCATTTT. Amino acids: CASSPSAWGQTDSNQPQHF.

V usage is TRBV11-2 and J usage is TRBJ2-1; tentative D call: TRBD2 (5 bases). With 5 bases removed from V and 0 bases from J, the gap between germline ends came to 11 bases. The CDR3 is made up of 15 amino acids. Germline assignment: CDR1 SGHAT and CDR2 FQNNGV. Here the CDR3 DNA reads TGTGCCAGCAGCAACAGCGGATTCTCCTACAATGAGCAGTTCTTC. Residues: CASSNSGFSYNEQFF.

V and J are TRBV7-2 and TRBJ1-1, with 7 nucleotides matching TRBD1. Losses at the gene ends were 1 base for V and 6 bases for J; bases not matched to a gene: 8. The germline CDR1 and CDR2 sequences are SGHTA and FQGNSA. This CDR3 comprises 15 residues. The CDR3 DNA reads TGTGCCAGCAGCTTAGAACAGGGGTGGGTCGCTGAAGCTTTCTTT. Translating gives CASSLEQGWVAEAFF. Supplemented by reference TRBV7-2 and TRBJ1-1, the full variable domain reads GAGVSQSPSNKVTEKGKDVELRCDPISGHTALYWYRQSLGQGLEFLIYFQGNSAPDKSGLPSDRFSAERTGGSVSTLTIQRTQQEDSAVYLCASSLEQGWVAEAFFGQGTRLTVV.

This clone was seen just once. The CDR3 loop reads CASSQSLGRADTQYF. CDR3 nucleotides: TGTGCCAGCAGCCAATCCCTCGGGAGGGCAGATACGCAGTATTTT. The J gene is TRBJ2-3, the V gene TRBV7-2, with 8 bases fitting TRBD2. The CDR3 consists of 15 residues. Losses at the gene ends were 5 bases for V and 4 bases for J; bases not matched to a gene: 8. Germline loops: CDR1 SGHTA, CDR2 FQGNSA. Combining the CDR3 with reference TRBV7-2 and TRBJ2-3 gives the whole variable domain GAGVSQSPSNKVTEKGKDVELRCDPISGHTALYWYRQSLGQGLEFLIYFQGNSAPDKSGLPSDRFSAERTGGSVSTLTIQRTQQEDSAVYLCASSQSLGRADTQYFGPGTRLTVL.

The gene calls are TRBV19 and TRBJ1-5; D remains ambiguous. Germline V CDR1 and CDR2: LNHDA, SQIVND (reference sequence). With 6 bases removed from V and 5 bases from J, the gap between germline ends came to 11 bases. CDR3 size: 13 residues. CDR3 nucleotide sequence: TGTGCCAGTAGGAAGGACGGGGATCAGCCCCAGCATTTT. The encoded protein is CASRKDGDQPQHF.

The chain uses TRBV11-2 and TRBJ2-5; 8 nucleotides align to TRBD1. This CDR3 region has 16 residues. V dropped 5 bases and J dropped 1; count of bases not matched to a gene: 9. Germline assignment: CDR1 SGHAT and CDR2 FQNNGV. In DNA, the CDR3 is TGTGCCAGCAGCCCCCTAGGACAGGGACTCCAAGAGACCCAGTACTTC. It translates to CASSPLGQGLQETQYF.

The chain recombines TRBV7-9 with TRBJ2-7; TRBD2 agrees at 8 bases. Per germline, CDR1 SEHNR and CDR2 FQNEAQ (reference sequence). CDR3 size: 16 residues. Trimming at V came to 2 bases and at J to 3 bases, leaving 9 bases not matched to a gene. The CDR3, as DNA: TGTGCCAGCAGCTTACGAACTAGCGGTGACAGCTACGAGCAGTACTTC. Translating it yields CASSLRTSGDSYEQYF. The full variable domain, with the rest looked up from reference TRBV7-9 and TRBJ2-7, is DTGVSQNPRHKITKRGQNVTFRCDPISEHNRLYWYRQTLGQGPEFLTYFQNEAQLEKSRLLSDRFSAERPKGSFSTLEIQRTEQGDSAMYLCASSLRTSGDSYEQYFGPGTRLTVT.

This CDR3 is CASSSSFYEQYF. The CDR3 nucleotides read TGTGCCAGCAGCTCGTCTTTTTACGAGCAGTACTTC. V is TRBV7-2 and J is TRBJ2-7; unclear D gene. Trimming took off 4 bases at V and 4 bases at J, with 8 bases between the two ends. CDR1 is SGHTA, CDR2 FQGNSA, per germline. The CDR3 contains 12 residues.

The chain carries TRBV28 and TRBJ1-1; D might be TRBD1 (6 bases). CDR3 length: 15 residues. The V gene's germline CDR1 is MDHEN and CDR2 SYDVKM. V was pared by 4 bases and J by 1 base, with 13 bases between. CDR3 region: CASSSHQGQNTEAFF. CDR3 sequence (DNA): TGTGCCAGCAGTTCCCACCAGGGGCAGAACACTGAAGCTTTCTTT. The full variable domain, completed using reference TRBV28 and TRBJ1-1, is DVKVTQSSRYLVKRTGEKVFLECVQDMDHENMFWYRQDPGLGLRLIYFSYDVKMKEKGDIPEGYSVSREKKERFSLILESASTNQTSMYLCASSSHQGQNTEAFFGQGTRLTVV.

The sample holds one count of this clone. The CDR3 loop reads CASSYSLVVGEETQYF. DNA of the CDR3: TGTGCCAGCAGTTACTCGCTGGTGGTTGGAGAAGAGACCCAGTACTTC. The gene calls are TRBV6-6 and TRBJ2-5; D unclear. The CDR3 extends over 16 amino acids. V lost 0 bases and J 3 bases, leaving 14 bases between the germline ends. Germline values: CDR1 MNHNY, CDR2 SVGAGI (reference sequence).

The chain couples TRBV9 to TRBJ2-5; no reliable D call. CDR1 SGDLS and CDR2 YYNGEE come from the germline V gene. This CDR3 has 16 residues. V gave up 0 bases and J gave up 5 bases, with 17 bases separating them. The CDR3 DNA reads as TGTGCCAGCAGCGTAGGGTCTCGCCGGCCTCCGGAGACCCAGTACTTC. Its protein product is CASSVGSRRPPETQYF.

The CDR3 coding sequence is TGTGCCAGCAGCTTCCTGACTTCTACAGGGAACTACAATGAGCAGTTCTTC. Translating it yields CASSFLTSTGNYNEQFF. The rearrangement joins TRBV7-9 to TRBJ2-1; D might be TRBD1 (6 bases). Deletions cut 3 bases from V and 3 bases from J, with 18 bases between. This CDR3 is 17 amino acids long. Germline V gene sequence: CDR1 SEHNR, CDR2 FQNEAQ (reference sequence).

This CDR3 reads CASSVVYGTGEAFF. CDR3 sequence (DNA): TGTGCCAGCAGCGTAGTATACGGGACAGGTGAAGCTTTCTTT. The chain recombines TRBV9 with TRBJ1-1; 8 bases are shared with TRBD1. V lost 0 bases, J lost 7 bases, and 5 bases stayed unmatched. The CDR3 runs 14 residues. Germline CDR1 reads SGDLS; CDR2 reads YYNGEE.

In DNA, the CDR3 is TGTGCCAGCAGCTCCAAGTTCGTCGAGCAGTACTTC. It specifies CASSSKFVEQYF. The rearrangement uses TRBV7-3 and TRBJ2-7; no clear D gene. This CDR3 comprises 12 residues. Germline V CDR1 and CDR2: SGHTA, FQGTGA. The V end lost 4 bases, the J end lost 6 bases, and 10 bases lay between the germline ends.